This is a list of T cell receptor beta chains from one sample in a study of blood T cells in healthy people across ages. TCRdb re-analysed the 5' RACE reads in MiXCR, keeping a single row per CDR3 protein. The sample carries roughly 640,000 distinct CDR3 sequences, around 31% recorded once. The source material was blood. The receptors shown here come from a woman of 80 years or more in good health. The CDR3 runs from the conserved cysteine through the conserved F or W. Fields, in order: V gene, J gene, CDR3 length, CDR3 protein.

>TRBV19|TRBJ2-5|11
CASRGQETQYF
>TRBV10-3|TRBJ1-6|14
CAISLQGAGSPLHF
>TRBV20-1|TRBJ2-3|13
CSAPQEGQDTQYF
>TRBV6-1|TRBJ2-3|15
CASSEIAGLWDTQYF
>TRBV5-1|TRBJ1-1|13
CASSLTPGQVAFF
>TRBV20-1|TRBJ2-1|20
CSARDIWTSEGGDYYNEQFF
>TRBV5-6|TRBJ2-4|17
CASSFRRTGFAKNIQYF
>TRBV20-1|TRBJ1-2|15
CSARELGRTNYGYTF
>TRBV2|TRBJ2-7|14
CASRHGGTSCEQYF
>TRBV4-1|TRBJ1-1|14
CASSQDRGRFEAFF
>TRBV10-2|TRBJ1-1|14
CVSSEWGDRPEAFF
>TRBV5-1|TRBJ1-4|12
CASHDRNEKLFF
>TRBV10-3|TRBJ2-1|15
CAISEGQGSSYEQFF
>TRBV6-6|TRBJ2-1|13
CASLVGGGNEQFF
>TRBV6-2/TRBV6-3|TRBJ1-5|15
CASTLGDGANQPQHF
>TRBV7-2|TRBJ2-5|15
CASHQIRTRKGEQYF
>TRBV5-1|TRBJ1-2|12
CTSSLPGDGYTF
>TRBV27|TRBJ2-1|18
CASSFTLRLAGGLNEQFF
>TRBV12-5|TRBJ2-1|17
CAGGLAQGATSYNEQFF
>TRBV6-4|TRBJ2-3|15
CASSSSGGAWNTQYF
>TRBV29-1|TRBJ2-5|14
CSVEDEGQEETQYF
>TRBV12-3/TRBV12-4|TRBJ1-1|14
CASSRQGGSSEAFF
>TRBV6-5|TRBJ1-2|12
CASYDSLDGYTF
>TRBV12-3/TRBV12-4|TRBJ2-3|14
CASRRRVRPDTQYF
>TRBV6-5|TRBJ1-6|13
CASRPSGYSPLHF
>TRBV6-5|TRBJ1-1|11
CASRRNTEAFF
>TRBV7-9|-|19
CASSSRGRGPAGAIYEQYF
>TRBV25-1|TRBJ1-2|14
CASSPRGPNSGYTF
>TRBV7-9|TRBJ1-2|16
CASSFSGTEKYYGYTF
>TRBV9|TRBJ2-7|13
CASSTTDSYEQYF
>TRBV20-1|TRBJ1-1|14
CSARDRTGLTEAFF
>TRBV7-2|TRBJ2-5|17
CASSLPSGGVPRETQYF
>TRBV6-1|TRBJ1-5|13
CASKGSPGQPQHF
>TRBV7-2|-|15
CASSPRMSRSYEQYF
>TRBV27|TRBJ2-7|16
CASIHDRGTGGHEQYF
>TRBV12-3/TRBV12-4|TRBJ1-2|13
CASSLQGNGGYTF
>TRBV29-1|TRBJ1-1|13
CSVLRALNTEAFF
>TRBV12-3/TRBV12-4|TRBJ1-2|14
CASSLWDSSYGYTF
>TRBV11-2|TRBJ2-1|14
CASSFREGRNEQFF
>TRBV6-6|TRBJ2-5|17
CASSYTAGTSYANEQYF
>TRBV10-2|TRBJ1-2|14
CASSGDDRGKGYTF
>TRBV2|TRBJ2-7|19
CASSQRRSWAHDSPYEQYF
>TRBV21-1|TRBJ2-7|15
CASSKARQGDYEQYF
>TRBV6-5|TRBJ2-7|14
CASSLDTQDYEQYF
>TRBV24-1|TRBJ2-5|14
CATSDPGYQETQYF
>TRBV4-3|TRBJ1-6|16
CASSQDLTRGNSPLHF
>TRBV14|TRBJ2-1|16
CASSQVAAGGSLEQFF
>TRBV5-1|TRBJ2-2|14
CASSRAVNTGELFF
>TRBV20-1|TRBJ2-1|15
CSARDRESSSGGQFF
>TRBV29-1|TRBJ1-6|16
CSVNPPGRGGHSPLHF
>TRBV20-1|TRBJ1-1|13
CSAGTPGHTEAFF